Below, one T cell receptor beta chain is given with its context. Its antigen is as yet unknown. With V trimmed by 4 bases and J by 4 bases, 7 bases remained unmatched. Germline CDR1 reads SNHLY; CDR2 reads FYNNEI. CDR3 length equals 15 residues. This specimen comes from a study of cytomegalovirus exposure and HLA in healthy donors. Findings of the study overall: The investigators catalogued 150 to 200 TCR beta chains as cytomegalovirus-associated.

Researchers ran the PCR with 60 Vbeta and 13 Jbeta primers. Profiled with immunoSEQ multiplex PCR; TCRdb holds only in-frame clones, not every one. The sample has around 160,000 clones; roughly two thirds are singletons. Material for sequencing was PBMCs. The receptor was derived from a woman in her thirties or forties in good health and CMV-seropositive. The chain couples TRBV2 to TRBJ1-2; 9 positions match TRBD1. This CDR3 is CASSGGQGFSYGYTF. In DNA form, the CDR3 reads TGTGCCAGCAGTGGGGGACAGGGATTTTCCTATGGCTACACCTTC.